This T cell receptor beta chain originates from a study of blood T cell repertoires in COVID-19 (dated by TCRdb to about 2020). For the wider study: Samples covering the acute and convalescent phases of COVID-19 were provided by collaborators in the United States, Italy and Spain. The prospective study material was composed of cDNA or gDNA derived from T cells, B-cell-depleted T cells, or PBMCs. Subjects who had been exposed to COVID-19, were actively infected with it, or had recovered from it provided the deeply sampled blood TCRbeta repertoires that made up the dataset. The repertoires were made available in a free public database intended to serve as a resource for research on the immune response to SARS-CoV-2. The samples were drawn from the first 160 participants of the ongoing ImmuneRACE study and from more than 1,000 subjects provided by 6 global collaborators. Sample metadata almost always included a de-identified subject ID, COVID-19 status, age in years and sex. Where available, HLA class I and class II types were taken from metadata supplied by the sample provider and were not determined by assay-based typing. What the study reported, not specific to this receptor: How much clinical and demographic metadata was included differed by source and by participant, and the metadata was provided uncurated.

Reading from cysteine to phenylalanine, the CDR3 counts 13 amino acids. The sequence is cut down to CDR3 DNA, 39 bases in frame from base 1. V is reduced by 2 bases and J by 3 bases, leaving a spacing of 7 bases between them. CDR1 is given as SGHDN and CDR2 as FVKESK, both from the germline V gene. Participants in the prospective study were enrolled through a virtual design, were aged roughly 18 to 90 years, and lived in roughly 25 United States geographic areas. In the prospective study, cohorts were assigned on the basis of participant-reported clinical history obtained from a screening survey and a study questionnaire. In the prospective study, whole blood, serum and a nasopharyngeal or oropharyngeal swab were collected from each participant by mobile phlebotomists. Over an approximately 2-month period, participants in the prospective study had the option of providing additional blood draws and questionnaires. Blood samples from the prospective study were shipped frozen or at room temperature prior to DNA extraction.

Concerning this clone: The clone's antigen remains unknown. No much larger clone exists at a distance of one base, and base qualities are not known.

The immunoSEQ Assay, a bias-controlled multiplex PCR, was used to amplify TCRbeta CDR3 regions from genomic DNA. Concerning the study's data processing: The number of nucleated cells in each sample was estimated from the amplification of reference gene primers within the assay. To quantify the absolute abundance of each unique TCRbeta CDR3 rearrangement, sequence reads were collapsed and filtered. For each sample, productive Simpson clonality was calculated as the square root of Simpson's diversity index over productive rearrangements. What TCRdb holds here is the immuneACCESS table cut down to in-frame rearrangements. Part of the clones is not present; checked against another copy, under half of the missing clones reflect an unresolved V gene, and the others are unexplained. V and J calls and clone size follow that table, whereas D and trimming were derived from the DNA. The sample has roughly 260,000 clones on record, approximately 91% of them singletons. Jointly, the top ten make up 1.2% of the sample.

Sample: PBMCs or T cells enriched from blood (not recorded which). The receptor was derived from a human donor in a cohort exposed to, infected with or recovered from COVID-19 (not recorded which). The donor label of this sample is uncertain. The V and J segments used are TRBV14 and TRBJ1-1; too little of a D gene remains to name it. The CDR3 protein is CASSQSLYTEAFF. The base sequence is TGTGCCAGCAGCCAATCCCTTTACACTGAAGCTTTCTTT.